The source of this TCR beta chain is a study of blood T cells in healthy people across ages. This clonotype appeared many times. What it binds is not known. Through a sample-barcoded 5' primer and a J-beta primer mix, a second PCR was run for roughly 6 to 11 cycles. TCRdb re-called the 5' RACE reads through MiXCR, storing one row per CDR3 protein. This table holds roughly 1.5 million distinct CDR3 sequences, 35% to 45% found once. Study results and limitations: Diversity figures derived from one million T cells were judged to underestimate the true value.

Peripheral blood was drawn, 7.5 to 10 milliliters per donor. This TCR derives from a woman under 30 in good health. Material for sequencing was blood.

The chain's CDR3 is CASSRSPSYEQYF. The CDR3 DNA sequence: TGTGCCAGCAGCCGAAGCCCCTCCTACGAGCAGTACTTC. The V and J genes are TRBV7-2 and TRBJ2-7; D remains ambiguous. Germline lookup yields CDR1 SGHTA and CDR2 FQGNSA. This CDR3 is built from 13 residues. V gave up 5 bases and J gave up 0 bases, with 8 bases separating them.